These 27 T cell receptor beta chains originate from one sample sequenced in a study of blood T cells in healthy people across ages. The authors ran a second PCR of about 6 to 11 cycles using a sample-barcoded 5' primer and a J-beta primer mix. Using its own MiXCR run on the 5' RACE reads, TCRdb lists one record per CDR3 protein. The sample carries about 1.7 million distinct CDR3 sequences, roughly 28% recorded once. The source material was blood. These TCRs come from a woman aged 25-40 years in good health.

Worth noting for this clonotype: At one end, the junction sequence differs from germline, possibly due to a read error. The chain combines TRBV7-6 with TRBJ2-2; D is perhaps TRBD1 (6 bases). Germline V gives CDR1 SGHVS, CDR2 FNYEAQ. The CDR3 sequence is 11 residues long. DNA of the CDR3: TGTGCCTCCGGGGACACCGGGGAGCGGTTTTTT. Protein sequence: CASGDTGERFF.

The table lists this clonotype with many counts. The CDR3 spells CASSPPGRVNNEQFF. The CDR3, as DNA: TGTGCCAGCTCACCACCGGGTCGAGTGAACAATGAGCAGTTCTTC. The gene calls are TRBV18 and TRBJ2-1, with D uncertain. The CDR3 is made up of 15 amino acids. Germline CDR1 reads KGHSH; CDR2 reads LQKENI. Trimming left V 0 bases short and J 5 bases short, with 11 bases between.

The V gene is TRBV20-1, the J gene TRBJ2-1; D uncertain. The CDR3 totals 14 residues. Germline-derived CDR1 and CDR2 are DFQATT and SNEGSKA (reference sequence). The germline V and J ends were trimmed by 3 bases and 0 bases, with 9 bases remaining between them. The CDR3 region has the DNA TGCAGTGCTAGTCCTGCTAGCTCCTACAATGAGCAGTTCTTC. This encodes CSASPASSYNEQFF.

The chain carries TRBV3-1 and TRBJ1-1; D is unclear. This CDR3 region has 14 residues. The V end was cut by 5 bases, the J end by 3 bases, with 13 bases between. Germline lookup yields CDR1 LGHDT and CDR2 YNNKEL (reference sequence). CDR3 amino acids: CASSSGPGDTEAFF. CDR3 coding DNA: TGTGCCAGCAGCTCCGGGCCTGGGGACACTGAAGCTTTCTTT.

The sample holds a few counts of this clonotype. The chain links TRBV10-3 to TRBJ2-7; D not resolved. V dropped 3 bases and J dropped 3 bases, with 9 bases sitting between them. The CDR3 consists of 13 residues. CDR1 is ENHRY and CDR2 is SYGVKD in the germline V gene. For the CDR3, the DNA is TGTGCCATCAGTGATCCCGACCTCTACGAGCAGTACTTC. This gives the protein CAISDPDLYEQYF.

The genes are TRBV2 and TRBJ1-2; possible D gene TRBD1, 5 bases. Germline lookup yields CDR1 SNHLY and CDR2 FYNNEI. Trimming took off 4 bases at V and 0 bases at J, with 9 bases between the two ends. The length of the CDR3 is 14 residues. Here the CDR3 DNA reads TGTGCCAGCAGTGGAGGACAAGCTAACTATGGCTACACCTTC. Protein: CASSGGQANYGYTF. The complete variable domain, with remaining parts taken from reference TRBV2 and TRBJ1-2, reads EPEVTQTPSHQVTQMGQEVILRCVPISNHLYFYWYRQILGQKVEFLVSFYNNEISEKSEIFDDQFSVERPDGSNFTLKIRSTKLEDSAMYFCASSGGQANYGYTFGSGTRLTVV.

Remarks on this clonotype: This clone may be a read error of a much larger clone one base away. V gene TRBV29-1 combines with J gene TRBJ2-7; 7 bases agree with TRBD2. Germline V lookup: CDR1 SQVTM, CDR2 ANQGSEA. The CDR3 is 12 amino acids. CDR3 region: CSVERDSYVQYF. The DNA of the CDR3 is TGCAGCGTCGAGCGGGACTCCTACGTGCAGTACTTC.

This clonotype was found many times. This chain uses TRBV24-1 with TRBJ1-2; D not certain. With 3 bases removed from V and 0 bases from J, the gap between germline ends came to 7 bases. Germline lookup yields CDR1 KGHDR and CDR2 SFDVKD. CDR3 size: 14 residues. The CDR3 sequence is CATSDRAANYGYTF. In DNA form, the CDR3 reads TGTGCCACCAGTGATCGTGCTGCTAACTATGGCTACACCTTC.

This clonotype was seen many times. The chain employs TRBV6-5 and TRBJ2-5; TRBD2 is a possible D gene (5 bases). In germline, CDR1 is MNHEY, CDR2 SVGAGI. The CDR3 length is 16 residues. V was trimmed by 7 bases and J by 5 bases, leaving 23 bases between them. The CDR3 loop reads CASIPHPRRRGETQYF. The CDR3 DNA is TGTGCCAGCATCCCACATCCTCGGAGGCGCGGGGAGACCCAGTACTTC.

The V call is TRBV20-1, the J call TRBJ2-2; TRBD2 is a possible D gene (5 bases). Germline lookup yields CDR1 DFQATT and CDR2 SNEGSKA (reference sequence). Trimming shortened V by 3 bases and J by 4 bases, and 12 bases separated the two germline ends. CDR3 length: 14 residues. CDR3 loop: CSASAAESTGELFF. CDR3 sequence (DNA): TGCAGTGCTAGTGCAGCGGAGTCCACCGGGGAGCTGTTTTTT.

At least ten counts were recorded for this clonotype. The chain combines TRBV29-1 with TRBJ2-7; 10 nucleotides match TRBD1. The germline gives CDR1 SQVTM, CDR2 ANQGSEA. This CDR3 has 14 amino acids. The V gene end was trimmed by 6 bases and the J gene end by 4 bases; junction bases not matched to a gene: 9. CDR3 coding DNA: TGCAGCGTGTTACCGGGACAGGGGCTATACGAGCAGTACTTC. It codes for CSVLPGQGLYEQYF.

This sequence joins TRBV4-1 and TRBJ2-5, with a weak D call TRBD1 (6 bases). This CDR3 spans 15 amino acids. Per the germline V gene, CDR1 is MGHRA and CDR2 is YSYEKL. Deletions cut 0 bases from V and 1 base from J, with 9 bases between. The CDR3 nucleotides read TGCGCCAGCAGCCAAGAGGACAGAATCCAAGAGACCCAGTACTTC. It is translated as CASSQEDRIQETQYF.

The CDR3 nucleotides are TGTGCCAGCAGCGAGCGACTGACCGTTAATGAAAAACTGTTTTTT. It is translated as CASSERLTVNEKLFF. J is TRBJ1-4 and V is TRBV9; D is undetermined. This CDR3 is 15 amino acids long. V was cut by 3 bases and J by 4 bases, with 13 bases left in between. The germline CDR1 and CDR2 sequences are SGDLS and YYNGEE.

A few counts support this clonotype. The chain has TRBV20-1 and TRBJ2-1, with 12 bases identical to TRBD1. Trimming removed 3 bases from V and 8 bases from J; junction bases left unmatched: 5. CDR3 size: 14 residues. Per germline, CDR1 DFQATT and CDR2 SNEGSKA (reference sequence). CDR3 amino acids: CSASAGQGADEQFF. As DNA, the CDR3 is TGCAGTGCTAGCGCGGGACAGGGGGCGGATGAGCAGTTCTTC.

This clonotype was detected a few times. CDR3 region: CASSLGPRGREKLFF. CDR3 coding DNA: TGTGCCAGCAGCTTGGGTCCCCGAGGCCGCGAAAAACTGTTTTTT. The rearrangement joins TRBV3-1 to TRBJ1-4; D uncertain. Germline values: CDR1 LGHDT, CDR2 YNNKEL (reference sequence). The CDR3 contains 15 residues. The V end was cut by 5 bases, the J end by 8 bases, with 18 bases between.

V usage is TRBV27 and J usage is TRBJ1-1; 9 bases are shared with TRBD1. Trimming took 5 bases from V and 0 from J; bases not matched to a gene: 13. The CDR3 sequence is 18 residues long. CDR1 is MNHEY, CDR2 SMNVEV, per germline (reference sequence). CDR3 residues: CASSPFPGQGLMNTEAFF. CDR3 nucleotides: TGTGCCAGCAGTCCGTTTCCGGGACAGGGCCTTATGAACACTGAAGCTTTCTTT.

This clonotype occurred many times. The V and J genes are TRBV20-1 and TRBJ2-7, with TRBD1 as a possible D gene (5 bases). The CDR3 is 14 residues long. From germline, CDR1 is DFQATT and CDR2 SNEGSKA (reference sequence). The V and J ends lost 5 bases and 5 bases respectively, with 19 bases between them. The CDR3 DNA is TGCAGTGCTCTCAGTCACCAGGGTATGGACGAGCAGTACTTC. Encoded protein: CSALSHQGMDEQYF.

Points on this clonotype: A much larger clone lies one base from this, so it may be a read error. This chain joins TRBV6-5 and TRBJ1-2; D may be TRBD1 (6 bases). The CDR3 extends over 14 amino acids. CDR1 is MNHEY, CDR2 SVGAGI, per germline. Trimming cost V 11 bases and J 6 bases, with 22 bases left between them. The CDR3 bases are TGTGCCTCTCGGCCCAGGGGACGTGGACATGGCTACACCTTC. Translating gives CASRPRGRGHGYTF.

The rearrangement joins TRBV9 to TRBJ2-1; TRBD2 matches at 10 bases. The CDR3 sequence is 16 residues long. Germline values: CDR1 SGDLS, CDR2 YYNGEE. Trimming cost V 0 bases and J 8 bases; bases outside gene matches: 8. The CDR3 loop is CASSVVPAGGTDEQFF. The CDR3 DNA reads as TGTGCCAGCAGCGTAGTCCCAGCGGGGGGGACGGATGAGCAGTTCTTC.

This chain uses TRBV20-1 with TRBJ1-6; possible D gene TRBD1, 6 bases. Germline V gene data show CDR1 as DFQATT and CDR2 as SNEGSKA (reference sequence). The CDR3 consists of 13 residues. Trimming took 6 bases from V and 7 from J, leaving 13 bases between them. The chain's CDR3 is CSATDRPNSPLHF. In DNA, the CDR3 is TGCAGTGCCACAGACAGGCCCAATTCACCCCTCCACTTT.

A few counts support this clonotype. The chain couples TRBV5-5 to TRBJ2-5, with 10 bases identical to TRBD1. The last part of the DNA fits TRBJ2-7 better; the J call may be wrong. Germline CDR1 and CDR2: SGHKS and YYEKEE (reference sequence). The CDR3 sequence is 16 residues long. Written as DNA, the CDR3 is TGTGCCAGCAGCCTCATACCGGGACAGGGGTTTTACGAGCAGTACTTC. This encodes CASSLIPGQGFYEQYF.

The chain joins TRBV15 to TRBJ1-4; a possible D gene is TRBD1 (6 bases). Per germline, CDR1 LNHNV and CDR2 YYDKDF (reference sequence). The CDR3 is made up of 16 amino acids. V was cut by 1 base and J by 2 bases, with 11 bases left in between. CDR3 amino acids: CATSRALQGTNEKLFF. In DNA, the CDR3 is TGTGCCACCAGCAGAGCCCTACAGGGTACTAATGAAAAACTGTTTTTT.

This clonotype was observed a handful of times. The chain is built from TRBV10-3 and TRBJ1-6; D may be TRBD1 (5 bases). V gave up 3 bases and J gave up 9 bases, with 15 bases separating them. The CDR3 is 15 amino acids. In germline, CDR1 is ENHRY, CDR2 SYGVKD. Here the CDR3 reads CAISEFGTGGSPLHF. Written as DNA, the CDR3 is TGTGCCATCAGTGAATTCGGGACCGGGGGTTCACCCCTCCACTTT.

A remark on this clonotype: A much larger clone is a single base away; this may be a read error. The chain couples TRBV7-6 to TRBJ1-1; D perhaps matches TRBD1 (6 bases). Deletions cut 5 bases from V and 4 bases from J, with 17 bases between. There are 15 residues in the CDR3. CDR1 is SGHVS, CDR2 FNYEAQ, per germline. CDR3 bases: TGTGCCAGCAGCCCTAGTGGGGGGCTGAGCACTGAAGCTTTCTTT. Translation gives CASSPSGGLSTEAFF.

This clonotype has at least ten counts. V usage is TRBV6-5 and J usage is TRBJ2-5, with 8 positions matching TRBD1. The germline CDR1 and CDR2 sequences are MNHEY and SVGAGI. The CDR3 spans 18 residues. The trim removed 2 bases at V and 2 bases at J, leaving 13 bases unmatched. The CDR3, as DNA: TGTGCCAGCAGTTACCAATACGGACAGGGAAGAGGGCAAGAGACCCAGTACTTC. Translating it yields CASSYQYGQGRGQETQYF.

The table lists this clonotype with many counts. The CDR3, as DNA: TGTGCCAGCAGCTCCTCTCCGGGTCAAGGGACAGGGACCCAGTACTTC. Residues: CASSSSPGQGTGTQYF. The V and J genes are TRBV12-3 or TRBV12-4 and TRBJ2-5; TRBD1 matches at 8 bases. The CDR3 is 16 amino acids. J gave up 7 bases and V 6 bases, and 16 bases lay outside the gene matches.

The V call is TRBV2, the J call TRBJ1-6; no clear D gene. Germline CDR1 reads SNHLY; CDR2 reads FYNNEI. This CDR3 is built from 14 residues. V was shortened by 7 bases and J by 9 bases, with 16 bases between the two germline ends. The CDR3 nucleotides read TGTGCCAGCAAGCACGGGAAGCTTACTTCACCCCTCCACTTT. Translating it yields CASKHGKLTSPLHF.